This T cell receptor beta chain was documented in a study of post-analysis software for immune sequencing data (dated by TCRdb to between 2014 and 2017). Concerning the study at large: Recorded disease courses included relapsing-remitting, secondary progressive and progressive-relapsing multiple sclerosis, with some patients lacking subtype annotation. A subset of samples was prepared in parallel using single-end sample barcoding, then pooled and co-amplified after Illumina adapter ligation. Patient repertoires were compared against around 10 previously published healthy control repertoires from donors aged about 6 to 28 years. Study-level results and caveats: Patients showed significantly higher frequencies than controls for about 5 TRBV segments, among them TRBV5-6, TRBV5-1 and TRBV20-1. Strong co-clustering of samples prepared in the same batch was shown by direct clustering with F measure, prompting a batch-effect correction. The multiple sclerosis patient group was slightly younger than the control group. Compared with controls, multiple sclerosis patients had significantly lower normalized Chao1 diversity, a finding suggesting substantial peripheral T-cell clonal expansion.

To demonstrate the VDJtools post-analysis software, TCR beta repertoires were profiled from the peripheral blood of roughly 12 young patients with multiple sclerosis. The multiple sclerosis patients were children and adolescents ranging in age from roughly 6 to 15 years. V and J lose 0 bases and 3 bases, and a span of 5 bases separates them. Counted from cysteine to phenylalanine, this CDR3 has 13 amino acids. Kept here is only the CDR3 DNA, which spans 39 bases and is read in frame from base 1. CDR1 and CDR2 are read off the germline V gene as MGHDK and SYGVNS. The library came from PCR. TCRdb names Illumina HiSeq 2500 as the instrument used. Unique molecular identifiers were incorporated into TCR beta cDNA libraries to reduce PCR and sequencing biases. Per 1 to 10 million input T cells, roughly 0.5 million cDNA molecules were obtained, such that each molecule approximated one T cell. The patient libraries were prepared and sequenced with the same protocol used for the earlier healthy control dataset. Samples belonging to the same batch were prepared together, multiplexed and sequenced on a shared HiSeq lane. As for how the authors treated the data: MIGEC was used to process the raw barcoded reads, and molecular identifier groups with only a single read were discarded before consensus assembly and CDR3 extraction. Clonotype tables were post-analysed with VDJtools, normalizing diversity by down-sampling all datasets to the smallest sample size. To correct batch-related cross-sample contamination, repertoire overlap clustering matched CDR3 amino acid sequences but not nucleotide sequences. TCRdb reprocessing: public reads trimmed at Q25 with fastp, clones called with MiXCR, in-frame beta chains kept. Every CDR3 protein is listed once, alongside the most common genes and DNA of its rows. The authors' filters were not applied to this entry. The sample has about 430,000 distinct CDR3 sequences on record, 35% to 45% of them singletons. Clones ranked in the top ten supply less than 8% of the sample.

In the case of this clonotype: Its antigen is not yet known. Qualities for individual bases were not recorded, and no much larger clone is one base off.

The sequenced material came from blood. The TCR comes from a girl aged 2 to 10 with multiple sclerosis. The rearrangement joined TRBV25-1 to TRBJ2-5, with no reliable assignment of the D segment. The CDR3 is CASSEYLEETQYF. The nucleotide sequence is TGTGCCAGCAGTGAATATCTCGAAGAGACCCAGTACTTC.